The rows below give T cell receptor beta chains drawn from one sample of a study of T cells in localized non-small cell lung cancer. TCRdb's table, derived via immunoSEQ multiplex PCR, lists solely in-frame clones and lacks some. This sample has about 33,000 clones; 92% occur once, and the top ten carry less than 2.5%. The sample consisted of peripheral blood, taken before any cancer treatment. These receptors were collected from a female donor aged 60 or older with stage I lung adenocarcinoma. CDR3s leave out the opening cysteine and the closing phenylalanine or tryptophan. D genes are given only for firm matches. A clone size is listed for some rows: how often the clone was seen (once, few, many), or a class if it is expanded.

TRBJ1-1 TRBV5-1 once NA ASSYRDDTEAF
TRBJ1-5 TRBV7-2 NA NA ASSLGGSGQPQH
TRBJ2-3 TRBV30 NA NA AWRELAMDTQY
TRBJ1-1 TRBV9 NA NA ASSVDLNTEAF
TRBJ2-5 TRBV2 NA NA ASNSGRQETQY
TRBJ2-7 TRBV27 NA TRBD2 ASSLLAGGYEQY
TRBJ2-6 TRBV7-8 NA NA ASSSDRSLSGANVLT
TRBJ1-2 TRBV4-3 NA NA ASSQDWRSGYGYT
TRBJ2-7 TRBV7-9 NA TRBD1 ASSLRTGGTYEQY
TRBJ1-1 TRBV6-6 NA NA ASRFSENTEAF
TRBJ1-2 TRBV5-1 NA NA ASSDSYGYT
TRBJ2-7 TRBV25-1 NA TRBD2 AIQGLAYYEQY
TRBJ1-3 TRBV5-1 NA NA ASSLGPQGSGNTIY
TRBJ2-2 TRBV7-8 NA NA ASSLVAGNTGELF
TRBJ2-1 TRBV7-3 NA TRBD2 ASSGSSGKNYNEQF
TRBJ2-3 TRBV6-5 NA NA ASSTVLTDTQY
TRBJ1-5 TRBV4-3 NA NA ASSPNRGGNQPQH
TRBJ1-1 TRBV25-1 NA TRBD1 ASSPGQLNTEAF
TRBJ1-1 TRBV19 NA TRBD1 ATRQGAYGMNTEAF
TRBJ1-5 TRBV5-1 NA NA ASSPLQGQPQH
TRBJ1-1 TRBV6-6 NA NA ASSYSGGSTEAF
TRBJ2-1 TRBV5-1 NA TRBD2 ASSSSGGALNEQF
TRBJ1-5 TRBV7-9 NA NA ASSLSSGANQPQH
TRBJ1-2 TRBV7-2 once TRBD1 ASSLGQGAGGYT
TRBJ1-1 TRBV5-4 NA NA ASSLGGANTEAF
TRBJ1-5 TRBV19 NA NA ASSYGWASNQPQH
TRBJ1-2 TRBV11-1 NA TRBD1 ASSFTGGQTNYGYT
TRBJ1-4 TRBV6-1 once NA ASLRSIGVNEKLF
TRBJ1-2 TRBV30 NA NA AAKGTDYGYT
TRBJ2-1 TRBV5-1 NA NA ASSLVAGQGTEQF
TRBJ1-4 TRBV6-1 NA NA ASSAPTPGGEKLF
TRBJ1-5 TRBV7-2 NA NA ASSFGAEGGWSNQPQH
TRBJ1-2 TRBV5-4 NA NA ASSLEAGMHGYT
TRBJ1-5 TRBV5-1 NA TRBD1 ASSLTGQVNQPQH
TRBJ1-5 TRBV27 NA NA ASSLSGNQPQH
TRBJ1-4 TRBV30 once NA AWSVRGGLGEKLF
TRBJ1-2 TRBV15 NA NA ATSTRHSLYGYT
TRBJ1-1 TRBV6-5 NA NA ASVVQIGSEAF
TRBJ2-3 TRBV6-5 NA TRBD1 ATGQGADTQY
TRBJ1-2 TRBV7-8 NA NA ASSLSTGPPYGYT
TRBJ1-1 TRBV2 NA NA ASRFRALGTEAF
TRBJ2-1 TRBV28 NA NA ASSFSGGRNEQF
TRBJ1-1 TRBV28 NA NA ASSPEYGSGGPEAF
TRBJ2-7 TRBV10-1 NA NA ASSELRGLGEQY
TRBJ1-1 TRBV30 few TRBD1 AWGQGARANTEAF